These 30 T cell receptor beta chains were all obtained from the same sample, sequenced in a study of shared clonotypes between healthy human individuals. This table comes from immunoSEQ multiplex PCR, and its TCRdb copy is limited to in-frame clones, with some not included. This table holds approximately 1,000,000 clones, around 78% found once. The sequenced sample consisted of memory CD4+ T cells from PBMCs. The subset denotes: CD45RA-negative fraction. These receptors were taken from a man aged 18-30 years in good health. Some clones in this sample may be carry-over from other donors' samples.

This clone was seen repeatedly, ten times or more. Here the CDR3 DNA reads TGTGCCAGCAGCCCGGACAGGCATGAAAAACTGTTTTTT. Its translation: CASSPDRHEKLFF. The chain has TRBV2 and TRBJ1-4; 7 bases are shared with TRBD1. This CDR3 has 13 amino acids. J was trimmed by 6 bases and V by 6 bases; bases with no gene match: 4. Germline V gene sequence: CDR1 SNHLY, CDR2 FYNNEI.

In its sample, this clone was seen once. The sample has other DNA sequences that encode this CDR3 too. The chain has TRBV7-9 and TRBJ2-7; no clear D. V was trimmed by 0 bases and J by 5 bases, leaving 8 bases between them. The CDR3 covers 13 residues. Germline CDR1 and CDR2: SEHNR and FQNEAQ (reference sequence). The CDR3 coding sequence is TGTGCCAGCAGCTTAGCAGGCGGAAACGAGCAGTACTTC. It codes for CASSLAGGNEQYF.

The chain uses TRBV28 and TRBJ2-1; D unclear. Germline CDR1 is MDHEN and CDR2 is SYDVKM. V was trimmed by 6 bases and J by 2 bases, leaving 14 bases between them. The CDR3 has 15 residues. In DNA, the CDR3 is TGTGCCAGCAGGAGTTTACGGGTTACCTACAATGAGCAGTTCTTC. This sequence encodes CASRSLRVTYNEQFF.

The V call is TRBV20-1, the J call TRBJ2-1; D is tentatively TRBD1 or TRBD2 (6 bases each). The CDR3 contains 10 residues. Deletions cut 0 bases from V and 16 bases from J, with 10 bases between. The V gene's germline CDR1 is DFQATT and CDR2 SNEGSKA (reference sequence). Here the CDR3 DNA reads TGCAGTGCTAGAGAGGGGGGCGGATTCTTC. Translation gives CSAREGGGFF.

This clone was counted a single time. V usage is TRBV6-1 and J usage is TRBJ2-4, with D tentatively TRBD1 or TRBD2 (5 bases each). The CDR3 totals 14 residues. Per the germline V gene, CDR1 is MNHNS and CDR2 is SASEGT. V was pared by 6 bases and J by 7 bases, with 16 bases between. The CDR3 protein is CASRVGVAGNIQYF. CDR3 in DNA: TGTGCCAGCAGGGTGGGGGTCGCAGGGAACATTCAGTACTTC.

Here the CDR3 reads CSARGSSYEQYF. CDR3 coding DNA: TGCAGCGCGCGAGGGAGCTCCTACGAGCAGTACTTC. The V call is TRBV29-1, the J call TRBJ2-5; D possibly corresponds to TRBD2 (5 bases). The J call could be wrong; TRBJ2-7 is a better fit for the DNA end. CDR3 length: 12 amino acids. Germline V gene data show CDR1 as SQVTM and CDR2 as ANQGSEA.

This clone turned up a few times. Other DNA sequences in this specimen translate into the identical CDR3. The V gene is TRBV29-1, the J gene TRBJ1-2; D might be TRBD1 (6 bases). This CDR3 is 14 amino acids long. CDR1 SQVTM and CDR2 ANQGSEA come from the germline V gene. Trimming shortened V by 4 bases and J by 4 bases, and 16 bases separated the two germline ends. DNA of the CDR3: TGCAGCGTTGCGGGGGTGAGGGGGGGCTATGGCTACACCTTC. The encoded protein is CSVAGVRGGYGYTF.

There are a few counts of this clone. The V call is TRBV9, the J call TRBJ2-7; 9 bases line up with TRBD1. The CDR3 has 12 amino acids. The germline V gene encodes CDR1 SGDLS and CDR2 YYNGEE. After removal of 4 bases from V and 6 bases from J, the junction contained 2 bases not matched to a gene. The CDR3 loop is CASSPDRGEQYF. CDR3 DNA: TGTGCCAGCAGCCCGGACAGGGGCGAGCAGTACTTC.

The chain recombines TRBV28 with TRBJ2-3, with D possibly called TRBD1 or TRBD2 (5 bases each). Germline CDR1 and CDR2: MDHEN and SYDVKM. V lost 5 bases, J lost 2 bases, and 14 bases lay in between. CDR3 length: 15 amino acids. The CDR3 DNA reads as TGTGCCAGCAGTGCCCCCGGGACCATCACAGATACGCAGTATTTT. Translated, it gives CASSAPGTITDTQYF.

This clone was observed once. The V gene is TRBV9, the J gene TRBJ2-2; D might be TRBD1 (6 bases). Germline V gene lookup returns CDR1 SGDLS and CDR2 YYNGEE. Trimming shortened V by 4 bases and J by 6 bases, and 19 bases separated the two germline ends. The CDR3 consists of 16 residues. CDR3 in amino acids: CASSPRTVGLAGELFF. The CDR3 DNA reads TGTGCCAGCAGCCCCAGGACAGTAGGTTTGGCCGGGGAGCTGTTTTTT.

This clone has more than one count but fewer than ten. J is TRBJ2-7 and V is TRBV7-2; the D gene is possibly TRBD1 (5 bases). The CDR3 sequence is 15 residues long. V was clipped by 4 bases and J by 4 bases, with 17 bases between them. Germline loops: CDR1 SGHTA, CDR2 FQGNSA. The CDR3 reads CASSSNLGLPYEQYF. The CDR3 nucleotides read TGTGCCAGCAGCTCGAACCTGGGGCTGCCGTACGAGCAGTACTTC. Full variable domain (outside the CDR3, taken from reference TRBV7-2 and TRBJ2-7): GAGVSQSPSNKVTEKGKDVELRCDPISGHTALYWYRQSLGQGLEFLIYFQGNSAPDKSGLPSDRFSAERTGGSVSTLTIQRTQQEDSAVYLCASSSNLGLPYEQYFGPGTRLTVT.

The V call is TRBV28, the J call TRBJ1-5; D unresolved. The CDR3 is made up of 14 amino acids. CDR1 is MDHEN and CDR2 is SYDVKM in the germline V gene. V was trimmed by 3 bases and J by 3 bases, leaving 9 bases between them. CDR3 loop: CASSFPSHNQPQHF. The CDR3 bases are TGTGCCAGCAGTTTTCCCAGCCACAATCAGCCCCAGCATTTT. Full variable domain (outside the CDR3, taken from reference TRBV28 and TRBJ1-5): DVKVTQSSRYLVKRTGEKVFLECVQDMDHENMFWYRQDPGLGLRLIYFSYDVKMKEKGDIPEGYSVSREKKERFSLILESASTNQTSMYLCASSFPSHNQPQHFGDGTRLSIL.

The genes are TRBV28 and TRBJ2-7; TRBD2 aligns across 8 bases. V trimming: 2 bases; J trimming: 2 bases; junction bases outside the gene matches: 2. CDR3 size: 14 residues. Germline CDR1 MDHEN, CDR2 SYDVKM. In DNA, the CDR3 is TGTGCCAGCAGTTTAGGGACTAGAACCTACGAGCAGTACTTC. Translation: CASSLGTRTYEQYF. The variable domain in full, with the rest retrieved from reference TRBV28 and TRBJ2-7, is DVKVTQSSRYLVKRTGEKVFLECVQDMDHENMFWYRQDPGLGLRLIYFSYDVKMKEKGDIPEGYSVSREKKERFSLILESASTNQTSMYLCASSLGTRTYEQYFGPGTRLTVT.

This clone was picked up one time. CDR3 in amino acids: CAISDSGTGEAFF. CDR3 nucleotide sequence: TGTGCCATCAGTGACTCTGGGACGGGTGAAGCTTTCTTT. This chain joins TRBV10-3 and TRBJ1-1; possibly TRBD1 for D (5 bases). V was clipped by 3 bases and J by 7 bases, with 12 bases between them. Germline CDR1 is ENHRY and CDR2 is SYGVKD. This CDR3 is 13 amino acids long.

The chain carries TRBV23-1 and TRBJ2-2, with a possible D match to TRBD1 (6 bases). TRBV23-1 is given ORF status, its function remaining uncertain. The CDR3 spans 13 residues. V was pared by 8 bases and J by 5 bases, with 12 bases between. The CDR3 sequence is CASGTGRTGELFF. The CDR3 nucleotides read TGCGCCAGCGGTACAGGGAGAACCGGGGAGCTGTTTTTT.

This clone came up once. J is TRBJ2-7 and V is TRBV28; D gene ambiguous. Germline-derived CDR1 and CDR2 are MDHEN and SYDVKM. The CDR3 runs 12 residues. The ends were cut back, 6 bases at V and 4 bases at J, with 10 bases in the middle. In nucleotides, the CDR3 is TGTGCCAGCAGATCGGACCTATACGAGCAGTACTTC. Translation: CASRSDLYEQYF.

The gene calls are TRBV5-1 and TRBJ2-7; TRBD1 is a possible D gene (6 bases). Trimming took 5 bases from V and 3 from J, leaving 24 bases between them. The CDR3 is made up of 17 amino acids. CDR1 and CDR2 (germline): SGHRS, YFSETQ. The CDR3 DNA is TGCGCCAGCAGGTCCGGCATCTTTGGGGGCCGACACTACGAGCAGTACTTC. This translates into CASRSGIFGGRHYEQYF.

V gene TRBV28 combines with J gene TRBJ2-1, with D possibly TRBD1 on 5 matching bases. The CDR3 has 14 amino acids. Between the trimmed V and J ends, which lost 5 bases and 9 bases, there was a span of 17 bases. Looked up from germline, CDR1 is MDHEN and CDR2 is SYDVKM. The CDR3 DNA is TGTGCCAGCAGTCCTGGACCAGAAGGGGTTGAGCAGTTCTTC. Translation: CASSPGPEGVEQFF.

CDR3 coding DNA: TGCAGCGTTGTTTGGTCCTCCCGACCGGGTGAGCAGTACTTC. Protein product: CSVVWSSRPGEQYF. The chain carries TRBV29-1 and TRBJ2-7; D is unresolved. V was pared by 4 bases and J by 7 bases, with 20 bases between. The CDR3 length is 14 residues. The germline V gene encodes CDR1 SQVTM and CDR2 ANQGSEA.

This chain links TRBV5-6 with TRBJ2-7; weak D call: TRBD1 (6 bases). CDR3 length equals 16 residues. V shed 3 bases and J shed 0 bases, with 16 bases lying between them. The germline V gene has CDR1 SGHDT and CDR2 YYEEEE. This chain's CDR3 is CASSSLLRQVSYEQYF. The DNA of the CDR3 is TGTGCCAGCAGCTCCTTACTAAGACAGGTCTCCTACGAGCAGTACTTC.

This clone was observed at least ten times. The chain links TRBV5-1 to TRBJ2-2, with TRBD1 as a possible D gene (5 bases). Germline V CDR1 and CDR2: SGHRS, YFSETQ. The CDR3 is 13 amino acids. Trimming took 5 bases from V and 2 from J, leaving 7 bases between them. The CDR3 is CASRTENTGELFF. CDR3 nucleotide sequence: TGCGCCAGCAGGACAGAAAACACCGGGGAGCTGTTTTTT.

The chain has TRBV6-6 and TRBJ2-2, with D possibly being TRBD2 (5 bases). V lost 2 bases and J 2 bases, leaving 12 bases between the germline ends. Germline V gene data show CDR1 as MNHNY and CDR2 as SVGAGI (reference sequence). CDR3 length equals 16 residues. The CDR3 loop reads CASSYEGVGNTGELFF. Here the CDR3 DNA reads TGTGCCAGCAGTTACGAGGGAGTTGGAAACACCGGGGAGCTGTTTTTT.

The chain is built from TRBV2 and TRBJ2-7; 8 bases fit TRBD1. V dropped 8 bases and J dropped 4; count of bases not matched to a gene: 7. The germline V gene encodes CDR1 SNHLY and CDR2 FYNNEI. CDR3 length: 13 residues. The CDR3 DNA follows: TGTGCCAGCGGGTCAACAGGGGGGTACGAGCAGTACTTC. Its translation: CASGSTGGYEQYF.

The chain carries TRBV19 and TRBJ1-5; the D gene is possibly TRBD1 (6 bases). Per the germline V gene, CDR1 is LNHDA and CDR2 is SQIVND (reference sequence). The CDR3 totals 14 residues. Between the trimmed V and J ends, which lost 6 bases and 2 bases, there was a span of 11 bases. The CDR3 coding sequence is TGTGCCAGTAGCAACACAGGGCGCAATCAGCCCCAGCATTTT. It translates to CASSNTGRNQPQHF.

The rearrangement links TRBV18 to TRBJ2-5; tentatively, D is TRBD2 (5 bases). Germline CDR1 KGHSH, CDR2 LQKENI. The CDR3 length is 15 residues. The ends were cut back, 0 bases at V and 5 bases at J, with 13 bases in the middle. The CDR3: CASSPPRGRQETQYF. CDR3 nucleotide sequence: TGTGCCAGCTCACCACCCCGCGGGCGTCAGGAGACCCAGTACTTC.

The gene calls are TRBV19 and TRBJ1-5; 10 bases agree with TRBD1. Germline-derived CDR1 and CDR2 are LNHDA and SQIVND (reference sequence). V was clipped by 5 bases and J by 5 bases; unmatched bases: 9. The CDR3 covers 16 residues. This CDR3 is CASSFAGTGEDQPQHF. As DNA, the CDR3 is TGTGCCAGTAGTTTTGCCGGGACAGGGGAGGATCAGCCCCAGCATTTT. Filled out from reference TRBV19 and TRBJ1-5, the complete variable domain reads DGGITQSPKYLFRKEGQNVTLSCEQNLNHDAMYWYRQDPGQGLRLIYYSQIVNDFQKGDIAEGYSVSREKKESFPLTVTSAQKNPTAFYLCASSFAGTGEDQPQHFGDGTRLSIL.

This chain joins TRBV9 and TRBJ1-2; D is unresolved. Deletions cut 4 bases from V and 2 bases from J, with 9 bases between. Germline CDR1 reads SGDLS; CDR2 reads YYNGEE. CDR3 size: 13 residues. CDR3 protein: CASSQGFNYGYTF. The CDR3 coding sequence is TGTGCCAGCAGCCAAGGGTTCAACTATGGCTACACCTTC.

The chain recombines TRBV7-8 with TRBJ2-3; 8 nucleotides match TRBD1. V trimming: 5 bases; J trimming: 3 bases; junction bases outside the gene matches: 1. CDR3 size: 13 residues. The germline CDR1 and CDR2 sequences are SGHVS and FQNEAQ. CDR3: CASSRQGTDTQYF. The DNA for the CDR3 is TGTGCCAGCAGCCGACAGGGGACAGATACGCAGTATTTT.

The CDR3 reads CASSHMQGLGYTF. The CDR3 nucleotides read TGTGCCAGCAGCCATATGCAGGGGCTTGGCTACACCTTC. The gene calls are TRBV4-2 and TRBJ1-2; D perhaps matches TRBD1 (6 bases). From germline, CDR1 is LGHNA and CDR2 YNFKEQ. The CDR3 length is 13 residues. V was shortened by 3 bases and J by 7 bases, with 12 bases between the two germline ends.

This chain joins TRBV29-1 and TRBJ1-4; no definite D call. Germline CDR1 is SQVTM and CDR2 is ANQGSEA. This CDR3 spans 12 amino acids. The V and J ends lost 7 bases and 8 bases respectively, with 14 bases between them. This chain's CDR3 is CSAYSGSEKLFF. The CDR3 nucleotides are TGCAGCGCTTACAGTGGGTCCGAAAAACTGTTTTTT.